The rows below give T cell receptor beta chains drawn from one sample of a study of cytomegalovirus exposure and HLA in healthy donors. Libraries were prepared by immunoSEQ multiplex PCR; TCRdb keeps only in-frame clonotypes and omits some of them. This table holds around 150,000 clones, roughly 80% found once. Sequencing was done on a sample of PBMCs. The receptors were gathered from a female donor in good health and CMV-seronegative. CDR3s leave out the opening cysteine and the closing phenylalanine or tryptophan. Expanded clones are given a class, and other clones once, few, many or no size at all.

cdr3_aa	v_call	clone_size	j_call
ASATATNYGYT	TRBV7-9	few	TRBJ1-2
ASSGRGRGEAF	TRBV11-2	-	TRBJ1-1
ASTPTIGPNQPQH	TRBV19	-	TRBJ1-5
ASSSLTGIYGYT	TRBV6-5	-	TRBJ1-2
ASRQQGRLDTEAF	TRBV19	few	TRBJ1-1
ASSLNGNYGYT	TRBV27	-	TRBJ1-2
ASSFSGGSNQPQH	TRBV7-9	once	TRBJ1-5
ASSAVGTGPIYEQY	TRBV6-1	few	TRBJ2-7
ASRVTGASGNTIY	TRBV6-1	-	TRBJ1-3
AWSGDSQETQY	TRBV30	-	TRBJ2-5
ASSLAQDYGYT	TRBV5-4	-	TRBJ1-2
ASSRTAANYGYT	TRBV5-1	-	TRBJ1-2
ASRERRVASNTDQPQH	TRBV2	-	TRBJ1-5
ASSLYGGSSYEQY	TRBV5-6	-	TRBJ2-7
ASSQGLAGGEVTQY	TRBV6-6	-	TRBJ2-5
ASSETVQGGYT	TRBV10-1	once	TRBJ1-2
ASSYGTGTSEQY	TRBV27	-	TRBJ2-7
ASSPEDQGGQTQY	TRBV5-1	-	TRBJ2-5
ASFGWANGYT	TRBV2	once	TRBJ1-2
ASTAGKTNQPQH	TRBV19	-	TRBJ1-5
ASRAPSYEQY	TRBV5-1	few	TRBJ2-7
ASSSRVTGPNEQF	TRBV5-1	-	TRBJ2-1
ASSIVGIEGADGYT	TRBV19	-	TRBJ1-2
ASSPWDSRMSSGANVLT	TRBV14	-	TRBJ2-6
ASSQGALGYGYT	TRBV5-1	-	TRBJ1-2
ATSARQGAETQY	TRBV15	-	TRBJ2-5
AWSVRGQGDQPQH	TRBV30	-	TRBJ1-5
ASSFGTNLEKLF	TRBV7-9	-	TRBJ1-4
ASSPVWDRGSHEQY	TRBV7-9	-	-
ASGDYPYNEQF	TRBV2	few	TRBJ2-1
ASSPTGGREQY	TRBV28	-	TRBJ2-7